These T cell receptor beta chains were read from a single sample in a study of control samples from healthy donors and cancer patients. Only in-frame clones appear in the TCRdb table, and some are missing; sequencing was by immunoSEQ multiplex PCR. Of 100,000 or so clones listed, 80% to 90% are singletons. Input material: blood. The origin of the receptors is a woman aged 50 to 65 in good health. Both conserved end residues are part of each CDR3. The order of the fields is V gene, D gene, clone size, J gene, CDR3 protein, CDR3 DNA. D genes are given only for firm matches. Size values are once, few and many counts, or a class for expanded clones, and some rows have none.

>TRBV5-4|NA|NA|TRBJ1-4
CASSSDSAEKLFF
TGTGCCAGCAGCTCGGACAGTGCCGAAAAACTGTTTTTT
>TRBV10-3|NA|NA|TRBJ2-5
CAISWKGEPQETQYF
TGTGCCATCAGTTGGAAGGGGGAACCCCAAGAGACCCAGTACTTC
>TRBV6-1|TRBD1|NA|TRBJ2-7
CASSEVGQGIDEQYF
TGTGCCAGCAGTGAAGTAGGACAGGGTATTGACGAGCAGTACTTC
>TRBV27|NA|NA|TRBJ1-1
CASSLSFLGGGINTEAFF
TGTGCCAGCAGTTTATCTTTTCTAGGCGGAGGGATAAACACTGAAGCTTTCTTT
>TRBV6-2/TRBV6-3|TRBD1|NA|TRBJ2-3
CASSLTGGPDTQYF
TGTGCCAGCAGTTTGACAGGGGGCCCAGATACGCAGTATTTT
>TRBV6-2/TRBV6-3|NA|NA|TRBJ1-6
CASSYSRNSPLHF
TGTGCCAGCAGTTACTCACGGAATTCACCCCTCCACTTT
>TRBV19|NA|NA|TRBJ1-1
CASSTQRIGTEAFF
TGTGCCAGTAGTACTCAGAGAATTGGCACTGAAGCTTTCTTT
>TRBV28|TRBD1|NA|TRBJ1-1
CASKGQHTEAFF
TGTGCCAGCAAGGGACAGCACACTGAAGCTTTCTTT
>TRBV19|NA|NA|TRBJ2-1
CASSNRVGNEQFF
TGTGCCAGTAGCAACAGGGTGGGGAATGAGCAGTTCTTC
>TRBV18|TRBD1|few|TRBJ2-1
CASSPPETGGYNEQFF
TGTGCCAGCTCACCACCGGAGACAGGGGGCTACAATGAGCAGTTCTTC
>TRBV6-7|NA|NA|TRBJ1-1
CASRQNTEAFF
TGTGCCAGCAGACAGAACACTGAAGCTTTCTTT
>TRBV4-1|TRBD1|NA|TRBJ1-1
CASSQDRGLQGRNTEAFF
TGCGCCAGCAGCCAAGATCGGGGACTACAGGGGAGGAACACTGAAGCTTTCTTT
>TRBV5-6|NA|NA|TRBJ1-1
CASSSSRQVVTNTEAFF
TGTGCCAGCAGCAGCTCGCGGCAGGTGGTAACGAACACTGAAGCTTTCTTT
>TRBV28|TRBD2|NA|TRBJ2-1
CASSPRSGGTYNEQFF
TGTGCCAGCAGTCCCCGCTCGGGGGGGACCTACAATGAGCAGTTCTTC
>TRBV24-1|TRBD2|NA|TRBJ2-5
CATGLAETQYF
TGTGCCACCGGACTAGCGGAGACCCAGTACTTC
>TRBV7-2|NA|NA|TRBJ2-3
CASSPSGGARSTDTQYF
TGTGCCAGCAGCCCCTCAGGGGGGGCAAGAAGCACAGATACGCAGTATTTT
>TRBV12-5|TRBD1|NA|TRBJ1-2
CASGLWDSYGYTF
TGTGCTAGTGGTTTGTGGGACAGCTATGGCTACACCTTC
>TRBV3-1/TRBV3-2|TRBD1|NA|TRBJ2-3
CASSQDIKDRGTTTDTQYF
TGTGCCAGCAGCCAAGATATCAAAGACAGGGGAACAACGACAGATACGCAGTATTTT
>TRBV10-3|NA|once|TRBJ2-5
CAISESSWGPKQETQYF
TGTGCCATCAGTGAGTCGAGTTGGGGGCCAAAACAAGAGACCCAGTACTTC
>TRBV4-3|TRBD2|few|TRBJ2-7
CASSQVASGAYEQYF
TGCGCCAGCAGCCAAGTGGCTAGCGGGGCATACGAGCAGTACTTC
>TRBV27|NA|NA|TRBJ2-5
CASSLEGAETQYF
TGTGCCAGCAGTTTGGAGGGCGCGGAGACCCAGTACTTC
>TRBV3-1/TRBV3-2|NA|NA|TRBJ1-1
CASSKTGTTEAFF
TGTGCCAGCAGCAAAACAGGGACCACTGAAGCTTTCTTT